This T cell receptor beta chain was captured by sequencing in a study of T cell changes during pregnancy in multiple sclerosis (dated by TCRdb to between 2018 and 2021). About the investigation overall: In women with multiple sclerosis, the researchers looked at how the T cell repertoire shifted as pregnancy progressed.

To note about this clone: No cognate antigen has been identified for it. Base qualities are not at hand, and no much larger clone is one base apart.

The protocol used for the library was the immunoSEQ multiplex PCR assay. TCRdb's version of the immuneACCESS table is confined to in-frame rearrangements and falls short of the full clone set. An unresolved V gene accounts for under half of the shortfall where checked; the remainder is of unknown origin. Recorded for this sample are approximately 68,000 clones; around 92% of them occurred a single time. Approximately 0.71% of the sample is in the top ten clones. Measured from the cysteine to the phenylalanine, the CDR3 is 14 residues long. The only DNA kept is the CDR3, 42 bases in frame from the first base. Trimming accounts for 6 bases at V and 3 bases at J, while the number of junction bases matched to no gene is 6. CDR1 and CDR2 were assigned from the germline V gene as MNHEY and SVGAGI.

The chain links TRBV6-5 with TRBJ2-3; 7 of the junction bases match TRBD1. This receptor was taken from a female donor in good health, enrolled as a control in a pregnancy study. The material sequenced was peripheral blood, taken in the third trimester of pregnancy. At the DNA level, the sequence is TGTGCCAGCAGATTACAGGGGCGGACAGATACGCAGTATTTT. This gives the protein CASRLQGRTDTQYF.